Listed below are T cell receptor beta chains from one sample, sequenced in a study of CD8+CD57+ T cells in acquired aplastic anemia. TCRdb reprocessed the reads via MiXCR and lists one record per CDR3 protein. The table records more than 40,000 distinct CDR3 sequences, about 73% of them present only once. The sample comprised sorted CD4+, CD8+, or CD8+CD57+ T cells (not recorded which) from PBMCs. Receptors were obtained from a human donor in good health, serving as a control. CDR3s include the opening cysteine and the closing phenylalanine or tryptophan. D genes are given only for firm matches. Expanded clones get a size class; other rows say once, few or many, or leave the size out.

size	D	V	J	DNA	CDR3
-	-	TRBV19	TRBJ1-6	TGTGCCAGTAGTATAGCGGGGTTTGGCTCACCCCTCCACTTT	CASSIAGFGSPLHF
-	-	TRBV29-1	TRBJ1-6	TGCAGCGTCCCCTCGCCGGGTATCAATAATTCACCCCTCCACTTT	CSVPSPGINNSPLHF
-	-	TRBV25-1	TRBJ2-2	TGTGCCAGCAGTACGGGACCGAACACCGGGGAGCTGTTTTTT	CASSTGPNTGELFF
few	-	TRBV7-2	TRBJ1-2	TGTGCCAGCAGCTTCAGGGATTATGGCTACACCTTC	CASSFRDYGYTF
-	-	TRBV13	TRBJ2-7	TGTGCCAGCAGCTTAGACAGGTCTGATGAGCAGTACTTC	CASSLDRSDEQYF
-	-	TRBV7-2	TRBJ2-2	TGTGCCAGCAGCTTAGGGCGAGGTGGGGAGCTGTTTTTT	CASSLGRGGELFF
-	TRBD2	TRBV2	TRBJ2-5	TGTGCCAGCGTCCGCCGGGCCGTAAGAGGGAGGGTAGAGACCCAGTACTTC	CASVRRAVRGRVETQYF
-	TRBD1	TRBV10-2	TRBJ2-5	TGCGCCAGCAGTGAGGGGACAGGGCTAGGGACCCAGTACTTC	CASSEGTGLGTQYF
few	-	TRBV19	TRBJ2-1	TGTGCCAGTAATGGGCTAGTTGCCCTGCACAATGAGCAGTTCTTC	CASNGLVALHNEQFF
-	-	TRBV15	TRBJ1-2	TGTGCCACCAGCAGAGATCGGACAGCCCTCTATGGCTACACCTTC	CATSRDRTALYGYTF
-	-	TRBV2	TRBJ1-5	TGTGCCAGCAGTCAGCTTTATAGCAATCGGCCCCAGCATTTT	CASSQLYSNRPQHF
-	-	TRBV7-2	TRBJ1-5	TGTGCCAGCAGCTTAGTTGGGAATCAGCCCCAGCATTTT	CASSLVGNQPQHF
many	-	TRBV4-1	TRBJ1-2	TGCGCCAGCAGCCAAGAGGGGGTAATGAACTATGGCTACACCTTC	CASSQEGVMNYGYTF
-	-	TRBV25-1	TRBJ2-2	TGTGCCAGCAGGGTGTGGGTGCTCACCGGGGAGCTGTTTTTT	CASRVWVLTGELFF
-	-	TRBV19	TRBJ1-1	TGTGCCAGTAGTAGAGTGAACACTGAAGCTTTCTTT	CASSRVNTEAFF
medium-sized	-	TRBV19	TRBJ1-2	TGTGCCAGTAGTATAGATCGAGGGTGGGGTCGTTTCGGCTACACCTTC	CASSIDRGWGRFGYTF
-	-	TRBV4-3	TRBJ1-1	TGCGCCAGCAGCCAAGTCTACCCGGGGTCCACTGAAGCTTTCTTT	CASSQVYPGSTEAFF
many	TRBD1	TRBV4-1	TRBJ1-3	TGCGCCAGCAGCCAAGATGGACAGGCTTACTCTGGAAACACCATATATTTT	CASSQDGQAYSGNTIYF
-	TRBD2	TRBV24-1	TRBJ2-1	TGTGCCACCAGTGTTCCTAGCGGGAGTGGTAGTCGGAATGAGCAGTTCTTC	CATSVPSGSGSRNEQFF
-	-	TRBV15	TRBJ2-5	TGTGCCACCAGCAGAGAGACGAGTCAAGAGACCCAGTACTTC	CATSRETSQETQYF
-	TRBD1	TRBV6-5	TRBJ1-2	TGTGCCAGCAGTTACTCGAGGACAGGGGGAAACTATGGCTACACCTTC	CASSYSRTGGNYGYTF
-	TRBD2	TRBV7-9	TRBJ2-7	TGTGCCAGCAGCCCCCAGGCTAGCGGCTACGAGCAGTACTTC	CASSPQASGYEQYF
-	-	TRBV9	TRBJ1-2	TGTGCCAGCAGCGTAGAGGGGAACTATGGCTACACCTTC	CASSVEGNYGYTF
many	TRBD2	TRBV28	TRBJ2-7	TGTGCCAGCAGTACGCGGGAGTCCTCCTACGAGCAGTACTTC	CASSTRESSYEQYF
-	-	TRBV2	TRBJ2-1	TGTGCCAGCAGTGAAGGGTGGGCTGATGAGCAGTTCTTC	CASSEGWADEQFF
-	TRBD1	TRBV15	TRBJ2-7	TGTGCCACCAGCACCTCCGGGACAGGAGAGTCCGAGCAGTACTTC	CATSTSGTGESEQYF
-	TRBD1	TRBV11-1	TRBJ1-2	TGTGCCAGCGACGACAGGGCCGATCGATGGAGCTATGGCTACACCTTC	CASDDRADRWSYGYTF
-	-	TRBV25-1	TRBJ2-7	TGTGCCAGCAGTGAATTTAGGGTCTCGGCCAGGATCCGCTTCGGGCAGTACTTC	CASSEFRVSARIRFGQYF
once	-	TRBV7-8	TRBJ1-1	TGTGCCAGCAGACCCACCCAGGCTGAAGCTTTCTTT	CASRPTQAEAFF
few	TRBD1	TRBV29-1	TRBJ1-2	TGCAGCGTTGTGGGACAGGGGGCGAAGGGCTACACCTTC	CSVVGQGAKGYTF
-	-	TRBV2	TRBJ1-6	TGTGCCAGCAGTGATGGGGGGCTCAGCTCCTATAATTCACCCCTCCACTTT	CASSDGGLSSYNSPLHF
-	TRBD2	TRBV4-2	TRBJ2-1	TGTGCCAGCAGGGGACTAGCGGGGCCCACCTACAATGAGCAGTTCTTC	CASRGLAGPTYNEQFF
-	-	TRBV30	TRBJ2-5	TGTGCCGCAGAGACCCAGTACTTC	CAAETQYF
-	-	TRBV15	TRBJ2-5	TGTGCCGCCAGCAGACTTGGGACGGGTGAGGCCCAGTACTTC	CAASRLGTGEAQYF
-	TRBD1	TRBV9	TRBJ2-5	TGTGCCAGCAGCGTAGCAGGGACAGTGCCCTCACAAGAGACCCAGTACTTC	CASSVAGTVPSQETQYF
-	TRBD1	TRBV4-1	TRBJ2-7	TGCGCCAGCAGCCAAGGGGGGGGGGACAGGGAAGGCTACGAGCAGTACTTC	CASSQGGGDREGYEQYF
many	-	TRBV28	TRBJ2-7	TGTGCCAGCAGTCCAGGTTACGAGCAGTACTTC	CASSPGYEQYF